This T cell receptor beta chain was sequenced in a study of post-analysis software for immune sequencing data. Regarding the study as a whole: In patients, TRBV5-6, TRBV5-1 and TRBV20-1 belonged to 4 or 5 TRBV segments found more frequently than in controls.

Germline lookup yields CDR1 LNHDA and CDR2 SQIVND (reference sequence). The CDR3 extends over 15 amino acids. V shed 6 bases and J shed 7 bases, with 18 bases lying between them. Carried by the TCR beta cDNA libraries were unique molecular identifiers. TCRdb reprocessed the PCR reads via MiXCR and lists one record per CDR3 protein. The sample has 800,000 to 950,000 distinct CDR3 sequences; under 70% are singletons. Concerning this clonotype itself: Antigen: not known.

This chain uses TRBV19 with TRBJ1-4; D call uncertain. Sequencing was done on a sample of blood. This receptor was obtained from a girl aged 5 to 17 with multiple sclerosis. For the CDR3, the DNA is TGTGCCAGTAGCCGAAACCGGGCCCACGGTGAAAAACTGTTTTTT. Encoded protein: CASSRNRAHGEKLFF.